This T cell receptor beta chain derives from a study of cytomegalovirus exposure and HLA in healthy donors. PCR amplification relied on 60 Vbeta primers (plus 13 Jbeta primers). Sequenced by immunoSEQ multiplex PCR; TCRdb stores in-frame clones only, minus some. The table lists 150,000 to 200,000 clones, approximately 86% of them singletons. CDR3 length: 15 amino acids. With 1 base removed from V and 9 bases from J, the gap between germline ends came to 16 bases. CDR1 is SGHVS, CDR2 FNYEAQ, per germline. The study, taken as a whole, reports: DRB1 had the most TCR associations and HLA-C the fewest, a later analysis found, with rates varying by HLA locus. One variant, a missense change in DCLRE1C, was linked in a later analysis to TCR beta V- and J-gene trimming. Sequencing artifact likely explains a cluster of highly shared sequence variants. Cytomegalovirus-associated status was assigned to some 160 TCR beta chains.

This clone came up a few times. The antigen is not known. Sample: PBMCs. This TCR came from a woman aged 18 to 35 in good health and CMV-seronegative. J is TRBJ2-1 and V is TRBV7-6, with a tentative D call TRBD2 (5 bases). In DNA, the CDR3 is TGTGCCAGCAGCTTAGGAGGGCTAGATTCGGGTGAGCAGTTCTTC. Its protein product is CASSLGGLDSGEQFF.